The rows below give T cell receptor beta chains drawn from one sample of a study of T cell responses to AZD1222 COVID-19 vaccine. Data came from immunoSEQ multiplex PCR; TCRdb stores just in-frame clones and leaves some out. The sample holds some 150,000 clones, approximately 90% seen once. The sequences come from peripheral blood, collected on day 0 of AZD1222 vaccination. Source of these receptors: an adult in good health. Each CDR3 is given with its conserved first and last residue. D genes are given only for firm matches. Only part of the rows carry a size: once, few, many, or a class if the clone is expanded.

v_call: TRBV7-2; j_call: TRBJ1-3; d_call: TRBD1; clone_size: NA; cdr3_aa: CASSPDRASSGNTIYF; cdr3_nt: TGTGCCAGCAGCCCAGACAGGGCTTCCTCTGGAAACACCATATATTTT
v_call: TRBV4-2; j_call: TRBJ2-1; d_call: NA; clone_size: NA; cdr3_aa: CASSQQAASYNEQFF; cdr3_nt: TGTGCCAGCAGCCAACAAGCGGCGTCCTACAATGAGCAGTTCTTC
v_call: TRBV12-5; j_call: TRBJ1-5; d_call: TRBD1; clone_size: NA; cdr3_aa: CASGSGQGTNQPQHF; cdr3_nt: TGTGCTAGTGGTTCGGGACAGGGGACCAATCAGCCCCAGCATTTT
v_call: TRBV4-3; j_call: TRBJ2-2; d_call: TRBD1; clone_size: once; cdr3_aa: CASSQGNLQGAYTGELFF; cdr3_nt: TGCGCCAGCAGCCAAGGAAACCTCCAGGGGGCGTACACCGGGGAGCTGTTTTTT
v_call: TRBV11-3; j_call: TRBJ2-7; d_call: TRBD2; clone_size: NA; cdr3_aa: CASSPSGAYEQYF; cdr3_nt: TGTGCCAGCAGCCCCAGCGGGGCCTACGAGCAGTACTTC
v_call: TRBV28; j_call: TRBJ2-4; d_call: NA; clone_size: NA; cdr3_aa: CASSLGGAGKNIQYF; cdr3_nt: TGTGCCAGCAGTTTAGGGGGGGCCGGCAAAAACATTCAGTACTTC
v_call: TRBV10-3; j_call: TRBJ2-1; d_call: TRBD2; clone_size: once; cdr3_aa: CAISWGGDEQFF; cdr3_nt: TGTGCCATCAGTTGGGGAGGGGATGAGCAGTTCTTC
v_call: TRBV7-8; j_call: TRBJ1-6; d_call: NA; clone_size: NA; cdr3_aa: CASSPAIAPAPGVGPLHF; cdr3_nt: TGTGCCAGCAGTCCCGCTATCGCGCCGGCGCCCGGGGTGGGGCCCCTCCACTTT
v_call: TRBV10-2; j_call: TRBJ1-2; d_call: TRBD1; clone_size: NA; cdr3_aa: CASSPGTGVGGYTF; cdr3_nt: TGCGCCAGCAGTCCCGGGACAGGGGTGGGAGGCTACACCTTC
v_call: TRBV24-1; j_call: TRBJ1-5; d_call: TRBD1; clone_size: NA; cdr3_aa: CATSGDSAGPQHF; cdr3_nt: TGTGCCACCAGTGGGGACAGCGCCGGGCCCCAGCATTTT
v_call: TRBV5-1; j_call: TRBJ1-1; d_call: NA; clone_size: NA; cdr3_aa: CASSSHGTPNTEAFF; cdr3_nt: TGCGCCAGCAGCTCCCACGGGACACCGAACACTGAAGCTTTCTTT
v_call: TRBV7-2; j_call: TRBJ1-2; d_call: NA; clone_size: NA; cdr3_aa: CASSFNGGTGGYTF; cdr3_nt: TGTGCCAGCAGCTTCAACGGGGGGACCGGCGGCTACACCTTC
v_call: TRBV7-8; j_call: TRBJ2-7; d_call: NA; clone_size: NA; cdr3_aa: CASSLRYGGTYEQYF; cdr3_nt: TGTGCCAGCAGCTTACGGTATGGGGGGACCTACGAGCAGTACTTC
v_call: TRBV5-1; j_call: TRBJ1-1; d_call: TRBD1; clone_size: NA; cdr3_aa: CASSSGTGIAEAFF; cdr3_nt: TGCGCCAGCAGCTCCGGGACAGGGATCGCTGAAGCTTTCTTT
v_call: TRBV11-1; j_call: TRBJ2-5; d_call: TRBD2; clone_size: NA; cdr3_aa: CASSLSGTGGETQYF; cdr3_nt: TGTGCCAGCAGCTTAAGCGGTACGGGAGGGGAGACCCAGTACTTC
v_call: TRBV29-1; j_call: TRBJ2-3; d_call: NA; clone_size: NA; cdr3_aa: CSVPGGDTQYF; cdr3_nt: TGCAGCGTGCCTGGGGGAGATACGCAGTATTTT
v_call: TRBV7-2; j_call: TRBJ1-1; d_call: NA; clone_size: NA; cdr3_aa: CASSLGGHTEAFF; cdr3_nt: TGTGCCAGCAGCTTAGGGGGTCACACTGAAGCTTTCTTT
v_call: TRBV27; j_call: TRBJ2-7; d_call: NA; clone_size: NA; cdr3_aa: CASGTGEAYEQYF; cdr3_nt: TGTGCCAGCGGAACAGGAGAAGCCTACGAGCAGTACTTC
v_call: TRBV2; j_call: TRBJ1-4; d_call: NA; clone_size: NA; cdr3_aa: CASTWGLGEKLFF; cdr3_nt: TGTGCCAGCACGTGGGGGCTGGGGGAAAAACTGTTTTTT
v_call: TRBV12-3/TRBV12-4; j_call: TRBJ2-2; d_call: NA; clone_size: NA; cdr3_aa: CASSFPAGELFF; cdr3_nt: TGTGCCAGCAGTTTTCCGGCCGGGGAGCTGTTTTTT
v_call: TRBV2; j_call: TRBJ1-1; d_call: NA; clone_size: NA; cdr3_aa: CASSQQGATEAFF; cdr3_nt: TGTGCCAGCAGTCAACAGGGTGCCACTGAAGCTTTCTTT
v_call: TRBV18; j_call: TRBJ2-1; d_call: NA; clone_size: NA; cdr3_aa: CASSPPGRGRNANEQFF; cdr3_nt: TGTGCCAGCTCACCACCGGGCCGAGGGAGAAACGCGAATGAGCAGTTCTTC
v_call: TRBV12-5; j_call: TRBJ2-7; d_call: TRBD1; clone_size: NA; cdr3_aa: CASGLGQGASEQYF; cdr3_nt: TGTGCTAGTGGTTTGGGGCAGGGGGCCTCCGAGCAGTACTTC
v_call: TRBV5-8; j_call: TRBJ1-6; d_call: NA; clone_size: NA; cdr3_aa: CASSLRPNSPLHF; cdr3_nt: TGTGCCAGCAGCTTAAGACCCAATTCACCCCTCCACTTT
v_call: TRBV7-2; j_call: TRBJ2-7; d_call: NA; clone_size: NA; cdr3_aa: CASSMGHEQYF; cdr3_nt: TGTGCCAGCAGCATGGGCCACGAGCAGTACTTC
v_call: TRBV4-3; j_call: TRBJ2-7; d_call: NA; clone_size: few; cdr3_aa: CASSQRTGSEQYF; cdr3_nt: TGCGCCAGCAGCCAACGAACAGGGTCCGAGCAGTACTTC
v_call: TRBV7-2; j_call: TRBJ1-1; d_call: TRBD1; clone_size: NA; cdr3_aa: CASSSRGFGTEAFF; cdr3_nt: TGTGCCAGCAGCTCCAGGGGGTTCGGCACTGAAGCTTTCTTT
v_call: TRBV2; j_call: TRBJ2-3; d_call: NA; clone_size: NA; cdr3_aa: CASKVLYTQYF; cdr3_nt: TGTGCCAGCAAGGTCCTTTATACGCAGTATTTT
v_call: TRBV5-1; j_call: TRBJ2-3; d_call: TRBD1; clone_size: NA; cdr3_aa: CASSLRPFARDRITTSTDTQYF; cdr3_nt: TGCGCCAGCAGCTTACGACCATTTGCCAGGGACAGAATAACTACTAGCACAGATACGCAGTATTTT
v_call: TRBV2; j_call: TRBJ1-2; d_call: NA; clone_size: NA; cdr3_aa: CASRGDGIYGYTF; cdr3_nt: TGTGCCAGCAGGGGCGACGGTATCTATGGCTACACCTTC
v_call: TRBV9; j_call: TRBJ2-1; d_call: NA; clone_size: NA; cdr3_aa: CASSVGQSNEQFF; cdr3_nt: TGTGCCAGCAGCGTAGGCCAGTCCAATGAGCAGTTCTTC